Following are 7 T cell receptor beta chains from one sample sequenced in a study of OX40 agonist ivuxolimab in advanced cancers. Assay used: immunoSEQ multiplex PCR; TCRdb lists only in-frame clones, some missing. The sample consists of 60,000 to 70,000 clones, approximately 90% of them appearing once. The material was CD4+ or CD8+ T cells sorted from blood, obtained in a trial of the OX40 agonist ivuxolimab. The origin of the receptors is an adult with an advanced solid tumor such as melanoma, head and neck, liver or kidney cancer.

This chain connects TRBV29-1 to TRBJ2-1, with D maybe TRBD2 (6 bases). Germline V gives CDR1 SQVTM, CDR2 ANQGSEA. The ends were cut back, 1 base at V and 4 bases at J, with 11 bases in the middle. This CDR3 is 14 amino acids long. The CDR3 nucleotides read TGCAGCGTTGAAGGTCTAGCGATTTACAATGAGCAGTTCTTC. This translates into CSVEGLAIYNEQFF.

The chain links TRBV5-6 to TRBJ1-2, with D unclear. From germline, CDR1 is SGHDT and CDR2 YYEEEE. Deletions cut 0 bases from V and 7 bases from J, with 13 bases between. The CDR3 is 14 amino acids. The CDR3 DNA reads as TGTGCCAGCAGCTTGGACTGGGAAACCGGTGGCTACACCTTC. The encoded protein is CASSLDWETGGYTF.

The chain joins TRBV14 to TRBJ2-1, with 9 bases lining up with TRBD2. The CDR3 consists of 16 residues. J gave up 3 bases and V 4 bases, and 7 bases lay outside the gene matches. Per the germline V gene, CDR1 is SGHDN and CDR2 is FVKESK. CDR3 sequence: CASSPSLAGIYNEQFF. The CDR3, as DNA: TGTGCCAGCAGCCCTTCCCTAGCGGGAATCTACAATGAGCAGTTCTTC.

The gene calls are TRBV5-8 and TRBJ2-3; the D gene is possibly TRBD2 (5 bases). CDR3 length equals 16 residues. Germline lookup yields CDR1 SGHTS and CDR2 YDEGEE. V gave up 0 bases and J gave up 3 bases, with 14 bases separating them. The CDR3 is CASSLGTAPMTDTQYF. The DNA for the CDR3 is TGTGCCAGCAGCTTGGGGACTGCACCGATGACAGATACGCAGTATTTT. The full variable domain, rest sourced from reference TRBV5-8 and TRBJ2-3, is EAGVTQSPTHLIKTRGQQATLRCSPISGHTSVYWYQQALGLGLQFLLWYDEGEERNRGNFPPRFSGRQFPNYSSELNVNALELEDSALYLCASSLGTAPMTDTQYFGPGTRLTVL.

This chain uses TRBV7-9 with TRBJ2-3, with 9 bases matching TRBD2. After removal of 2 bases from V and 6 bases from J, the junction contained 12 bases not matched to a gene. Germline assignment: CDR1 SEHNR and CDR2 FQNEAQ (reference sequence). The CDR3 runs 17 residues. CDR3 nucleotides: TGTGCCAGCAGCTTAAACCGGGCGGGAGGGCGAACGGATACGCAGTATTTT. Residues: CASSLNRAGGRTDTQYF.

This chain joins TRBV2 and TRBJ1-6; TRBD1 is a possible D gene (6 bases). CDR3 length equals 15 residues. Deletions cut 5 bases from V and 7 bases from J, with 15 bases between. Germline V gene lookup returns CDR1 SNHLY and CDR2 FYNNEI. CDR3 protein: CASSIRDTQNSPLHF. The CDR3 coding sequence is TGTGCCAGCAGTATTAGGGACACTCAAAATTCACCCCTCCACTTT.

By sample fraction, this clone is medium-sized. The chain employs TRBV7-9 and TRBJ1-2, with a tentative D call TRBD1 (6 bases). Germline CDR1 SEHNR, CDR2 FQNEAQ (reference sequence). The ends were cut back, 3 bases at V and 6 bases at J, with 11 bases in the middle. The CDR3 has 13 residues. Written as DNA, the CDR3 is TGTGCCAGCAGCTTGGAAAACAGGGATGGCTACACCTTC. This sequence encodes CASSLENRDGYTF.